This TCR beta chain was sequenced for a study of blood T cell repertoires in COVID-19. Study details: Acute-phase and convalescent COVID-19 samples originated in the United States, Italy and Spain. From T cells, B-cell-depleted T cells, or PBMCs came the material, which was cDNA or gDNA.

Original analysis: Reference gene primer amplification in the assay estimated nucleated cell counts. Here immunoSEQ multiplex PCR was the method, and the copy in TCRdb shows in-frame clones only, minus some. That table is the source of V, J and clone size, and D and trimming were worked out from the DNA. The profile shows hundreds of thousands of clones, 86% of them singletons. The sample consisted of peripheral blood. The TCR originated in a woman aged 25 to 39 with active or convalescent COVID-19.

The CDR3 spells CASSLSGVHEQFF. As DNA, the CDR3 is TGTGCCAGCAGTTTATCGGGGGTCCATGAGCAGTTCTTC. This rearrangement joins TRBV12-3 or TRBV12-4 to TRBJ2-1; weak D call: TRBD2 (6 bases). Trimming stripped 2 bases from V and 8 bases from J, with 10 bases between. CDR3 size: 13 residues.